The 18 T cell receptor beta chains below were found in one sample sequenced in a study of control samples from healthy donors and cancer patients. Produced via immunoSEQ multiplex PCR; TCRdb's table is partial and in-frame only. The sample records tens of thousands of clones, around 94% being singletons. Sequencing used blood. The source is a man in his sixties in good health.

The V call is TRBV19, the J call TRBJ1-5; no clear D gene. Trimming cost V 7 bases and J 4 bases, with 14 bases left between them. This CDR3 comprises 14 residues. CDR1 is LNHDA, CDR2 SQIVND, per germline (reference sequence). The chain's CDR3 is CASKHSGLNQPQHF. CDR3 sequence (DNA): TGTGCCAGTAAACACAGCGGATTAAATCAGCCCCAGCATTTT.

The chain links TRBV3-1 (or the pseudogene TRBV3-2) to TRBJ1-2, with TRBD1 as a possible D gene (6 bases). Germline lookup yields CDR1 LGHDT and CDR2 YNNKEL (reference sequence). Trimming took off 3 bases at V and 8 bases at J, with 16 bases between the two ends. The CDR3 totals 14 residues. The CDR3 coding sequence is TGTGCCAGCAGCCACGGGAGGAGGGGGGGAGGCTACACCTTC. This gives the protein CASSHGRRGGGYTF.

The rearrangement links TRBV28 to TRBJ2-1; no clear D gene. This CDR3 contains 15 residues. With 6 bases removed from V and 2 bases from J, the gap between germline ends came to 14 bases. From germline, CDR1 is MDHEN and CDR2 SYDVKM. The CDR3 nucleotides are TGTGCCAGCAGAGTCTCTAGGCAGGCCTACAATGAGCAGTTCTTC. It specifies CASRVSRQAYNEQFF. The full variable domain, its missing parts supplied by reference TRBV28 and TRBJ2-1, is DVKVTQSSRYLVKRTGEKVFLECVQDMDHENMFWYRQDPGLGLRLIYFSYDVKMKEKGDIPEGYSVSREKKERFSLILESASTNQTSMYLCASRVSRQAYNEQFFGPGTRLTVL.

V gene TRBV2 combines with J gene TRBJ2-3; 9 nucleotides line up with TRBD1. Per the germline V gene, CDR1 is SNHLY and CDR2 is FYNNEI. CDR3 size: 15 residues. Trimming took 6 bases from V and 4 from J; bases not matched to a gene: 8. The CDR3 here is CASRTGTGLADTQYF. CDR3 coding DNA: TGTGCCAGCAGGACCGGGACAGGGCTCGCAGATACGCAGTATTTT.

The CDR3 region is CAGWAEPYGYTF. In DNA, the CDR3 is TGTGCCGGGTGGGCAGAACCTTATGGCTACACCTTC. The chain recombines TRBV19 with TRBJ1-2; D ambiguous. The CDR3 is made up of 12 amino acids. Germline V gives CDR1 LNHDA, CDR2 SQIVND (reference sequence). Trimming stripped 11 bases from V and 5 bases from J, with 15 bases between.

The chain couples TRBV9 to TRBJ1-5, with D unclear. V was shortened by 0 bases and J by 4 bases, with 8 bases between the two germline ends. Germline CDR1 SGDLS, CDR2 YYNGEE. The CDR3 spans 14 residues. The DNA for the CDR3 is TGTGCCAGCAGCGTAGGCCTGGGAAATCAGCCCCAGCATTTT. Its translation is CASSVGLGNQPQHF.

The chain combines TRBV27 with TRBJ2-1, with a possible D match to TRBD1 (5 bases). Germline-derived CDR1 and CDR2 are MNHEY and SMNVEV (reference sequence). V was cut by 0 bases and J by 8 bases, with 8 bases left in between. The CDR3 is 13 amino acids. The CDR3 is CASSLSIGDEQFF. The CDR3 DNA is TGTGCCAGCAGTTTATCGATAGGGGATGAGCAGTTCTTC.

V usage is TRBV28 and J usage is TRBJ2-2; D gene uncertain. V was trimmed by 7 bases and J by 0 bases, leaving 12 bases between them. The CDR3 runs 15 residues. CDR1 is MDHEN, CDR2 SYDVKM, per germline. CDR3 in amino acids: CASTFYGSNTGELFF. CDR3 coding DNA: TGTGCCAGCACCTTTTACGGTTCGAACACCGGGGAGCTGTTTTTT.

The J gene is TRBJ2-1, the V gene TRBV27, with D perhaps matching TRBD1 or TRBD2 (5 bases each). Trimming took 4 bases from V and 3 from J, leaving 16 bases between them. This CDR3 spans 16 amino acids. Germline CDR1 reads MNHEY; CDR2 reads SMNVEV (reference sequence). CDR3 nucleotides: TGTGCCAGCAGTTCGACCGGGACGTCCCACTACAATGAGCAGTTCTTC. As protein: CASSSTGTSHYNEQFF.

This chain connects TRBV27 to TRBJ2-3; D is unresolved. Germline V gives CDR1 MNHEY, CDR2 SMNVEV (reference sequence). The ends were cut back, 5 bases at V and 4 bases at J, with 13 bases in the middle. The CDR3 is made up of 14 amino acids. The CDR3: CASSLTVAPDTQYF. The CDR3 DNA is TGTGCCAGCAGTCTAACAGTAGCCCCAGATACGCAGTATTTT.

The V gene is TRBV7-3, the J gene TRBJ2-2; 9 bases align to TRBD2. With V trimmed by 3 bases and J by 1 base, 0 bases remained unmatched. This CDR3 comprises 15 residues. Germline V lookup: CDR1 SGHTA, CDR2 FQGTGA. CDR3 sequence (DNA): TGTGCCAGCAGCTTGACTAGCGGGAACACCGGGGAGCTGTTTTTT. This translates into CASSLTSGNTGELFF. Full variable domain (rest looked up from reference TRBV7-3 and TRBJ2-2): GAGVSQTPSNKVTEKGKYVELRCDPISGHTALYWYRQSLGQGPEFLIYFQGTGAADDSGLPNDRFFAVRPEGSVSTLKIQRTERGDSAVYLCASSLTSGNTGELFFGEGSRLTVL.

This clone appeared once. The rearrangement joins TRBV2 to TRBJ2-7; possible D gene TRBD2, 6 bases. V was trimmed by 3 bases and J by 1 base, leaving 13 bases between them. The CDR3 is 15 residues long. The germline gives CDR1 SNHLY, CDR2 FYNNEI. CDR3 nucleotides: TGTGCCAGCAGTGATCGGGGGTTACTTTCCTACGAGCAGTACTTC. Translation: CASSDRGLLSYEQYF.

The chain joins TRBV12-2 to TRBJ1-1. TRBV12-2 is reported as a pseudogene. The CDR3 is 13 residues long. Here the CDR3 reads CASRLEGRAEAFF. CDR3 coding DNA: TGTGCAAGTCGCTTAGAGGGACGGGCTGAAGCTTTCTTT.

The chain is built from TRBV18 and TRBJ2-3; 8 bases match TRBD2. The CDR3 loop spans 17 amino acids. Germline CDR1 KGHSH, CDR2 LQKENI. With 4 bases clipped from V and 3 bases from J, the junction kept 12 bases outside the gene matches. Here the CDR3 reads CASSRTPIGLATDTQYF. CDR3 in DNA: TGTGCCAGCTCACGCACCCCGATAGGACTAGCTACAGATACGCAGTATTTT. Looking up the rest from reference TRBV18 and TRBJ2-3 gives the full variable domain: NAGVMQNPRHLVRRRGQEARLRCSPMKGHSHVYWYRQLPEEGLKFMVYLQKENIIDESGMPKERFSAEFPKEGPSILRIQQVVRGDSAAYFCASSRTPIGLATDTQYFGPGTRLTVL.

The V call is TRBV28, the J call TRBJ2-7; D unclear. CDR1 and CDR2 from the germline V gene are MDHEN and SYDVKM. V lost 3 bases and J 2 bases, leaving 11 bases between the germline ends. The CDR3 has 14 amino acids. DNA of the CDR3: TGTGCCAGCAGTTTTCTCGGGCAGACCTACGAGCAGTACTTC. Protein sequence: CASSFLGQTYEQYF. Full variable domain (rest looked up from reference TRBV28 and TRBJ2-7): DVKVTQSSRYLVKRTGEKVFLECVQDMDHENMFWYRQDPGLGLRLIYFSYDVKMKEKGDIPEGYSVSREKKERFSLILESASTNQTSMYLCASSFLGQTYEQYFGPGTRLTVT.

The J gene is TRBJ2-1, the V gene TRBV9, with D tentatively TRBD1 or TRBD2 (5 bases each). V lost 0 bases and J lost 2, with 30 bases in between. CDR1 and CDR2 (germline): SGDLS, YYNGEE. The CDR3 length is 22 residues. The CDR3 coding sequence is TGTGCCAGCAGCGTAGTTGGAAGGAGTGTTTCCGGCCATGGGGGTGCCTACAATGAGCAGTTCTTC. Translated: CASSVVGRSVSGHGGAYNEQFF.

The chain employs TRBV7-3 and TRBJ2-1; D not certain. This CDR3 spans 13 amino acids. V was trimmed by 1 base and J by 6 bases, leaving 7 bases between them. Germline lookup yields CDR1 SGHTA and CDR2 FQGTGA. CDR3 coding DNA: TGTGCCAGCAGCTTAATTGGGGTCAATGAGCAGTTCTTC. It is translated as CASSLIGVNEQFF.

The rearrangement uses TRBV2 and TRBJ1-5; a possible D gene is TRBD1 (6 bases). Germline assignment: CDR1 SNHLY and CDR2 FYNNEI. The CDR3 runs 15 residues. Between the trimmed V and J ends, which lost 8 bases and 3 bases, there was a span of 17 bases. As DNA, the CDR3 is TGTGCCAGCGGGGAGGGACATATACTCAATCAGCCCCAGCATTTT. Translation gives CASGEGHILNQPQHF.